This T cell receptor beta chain was documented in a study of blood T cell repertoires in COVID-19. Study information: Samples representing acute and convalescent COVID-19 were sourced from the United States, Italy and Spain.

A Seattle source enrolled patients during active infection and followed them longitudinally. Germline lookup yields CDR1 ENHRY and CDR2 SYGVKD. The V gene end was trimmed by 6 bases and the J gene end by 7 bases; junction bases not matched to a gene: 6. CDR3 length: 13 residues. The data were produced by immunoSEQ multiplex PCR, yet TCRdb's version contains in-frame clones alone and is incomplete. The repertoire holds about 150,000 clones, roughly 88% seen once, with about 0.63% in the top ten. The clonotype comes from a man in his sixties with COVID-19, enrolled during active disease. The chain joins TRBV10-3 to TRBJ2-1; 7 bases are shared with TRBD1. Sequenced material: peripheral blood. The CDR3 bases are TGTGCCATCAGCCAGACAGGGATGAATGAGCAGTTCTTC. This encodes CAISQTGMNEQFF.